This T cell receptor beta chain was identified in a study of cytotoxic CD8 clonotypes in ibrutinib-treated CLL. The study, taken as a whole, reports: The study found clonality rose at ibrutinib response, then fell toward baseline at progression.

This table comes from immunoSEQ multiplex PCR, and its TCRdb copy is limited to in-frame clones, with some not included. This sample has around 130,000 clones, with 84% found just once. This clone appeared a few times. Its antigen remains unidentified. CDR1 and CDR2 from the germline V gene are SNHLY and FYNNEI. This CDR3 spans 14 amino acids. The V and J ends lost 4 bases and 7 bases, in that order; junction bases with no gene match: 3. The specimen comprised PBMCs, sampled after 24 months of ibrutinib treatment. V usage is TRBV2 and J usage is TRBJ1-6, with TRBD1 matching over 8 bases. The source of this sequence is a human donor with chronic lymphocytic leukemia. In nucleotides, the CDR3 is TGTGCCAGCAGTGCGCAGGGGGCGAATTCACCCCTCCACTTT. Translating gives CASSAQGANSPLHF.